The sample holds many counts of the clone carrying this T cell receptor (beta chain). Its antigen is still unknown. The sample originates from a study of T cells in Graves' hyperthyroidism and ophthalmopathy. For the study at large: Specimen type is peripheral blood, collected at initial diagnosis prior to any treatment.

A patient was excluded if there was uncontrolled infection, other autoimmune disease, pregnancy or lactation. RNA transcripts gave rise to amplified TCR beta CDR3 regions. Primed by the HTBI set, a first-round RT-PCR was run on the TCR CDR3. TCRdb analysed the multiplex PCR reads with MiXCR anew, one entry per CDR3 protein. The repertoire includes 350,000 to 400,000 distinct CDR3 sequences, 19% of them detected once, and 3.5% to 4% sits in the top ten. Findings of the study overall: From stable hyperthyroidism, ophthalmopathy was set apart by a 13 V-J model.

The CDR3 loop spans 14 amino acids. Germline V CDR1 and CDR2: MNHEY, SVGAGI. Trimming removed 2 bases at V and 1 base at J, with 8 bases between. Sequenced sample: blood. The V and J genes are TRBV6-5 and TRBJ1-1; D is undetermined. The TCR sequence derives from a woman between 18 and 30 years old with Graves' hyperthyroidism. CDR3 amino acids: CASSYKAANTEAFF. The CDR3 DNA reads as TGTGCCAGCAGTTACAAGGCAGCGAACACTGAAGCTTTCTTT.